This T cell receptor (beta chain) comes out of a study of cytomegalovirus exposure and HLA in healthy donors. V gave up 1 base and J gave up 8 bases, with 24 bases separating them. CDR3 length: 18 amino acids. Germline V gene data show CDR1 as LNHDA and CDR2 as SQIVND (reference sequence). Measured with immunoSEQ multiplex PCR; TCRdb has only the in-frame clones, and not every one. The sample has more than 300,000 clones, around 86% seen once; the top ten hold approximately 0.84%. The sample comprised PBMCs. The clonotype originates from a woman between 18 and 30 years old in good health and CMV-seronegative. The chain links TRBV19 to TRBJ1-5, with a possible D match to TRBD1 (6 bases). CDR3 DNA sequence: TGTGCCAGTAGTATAGCCGCCCAGGGTCAGGGGACCTCCAAGCCCCAGCATTTT. Its protein is CASSIAAQGQGTSKPQHF.